This T cell receptor beta chain was retrieved from a study of T cells in Graves' hyperthyroidism and ophthalmopathy. The CDR3 covers 15 residues. Trimming took off 3 bases at V and 2 bases at J, with 13 bases between the two ends. CDR1 and CDR2 from the germline V gene are LNHNV and YYDKDF (reference sequence). This clonotype occurred a few times. Its antigen remains unidentified. RNA transcripts gave rise to amplified TCR beta CDR3 regions. The HTBI primer set was used in a first-round RT-PCR of the TCR CDR3. TCRdb re-derived calls from the multiplex PCR reads in MiXCR, one entry per CDR3 protein. The sample holds roughly 300,000 distinct CDR3 sequences; approximately 14% are singletons and the top ten take about 22%. Study-level results: The blood repertoire included most of the expanded thyroid clonotypes above 0.001.

The sequence came from a woman aged 30 to 39 with Graves' hyperthyroidism. The sequencing input was blood. The rearrangement links TRBV15 to TRBJ2-5; the D gene is possibly TRBD1 (5 bases). The chain's CDR3 is CATSRGTGDQETQYF. The CDR3 DNA is TGTGCCACCAGCAGGGGAACAGGTGATCAAGAGACCCAGTACTTC.